The sequence of this T cell receptor beta chain was determined in a study of T cell responses to AZD1222 COVID-19 vaccine. Study-level findings and limits: Clonal diversity may have been underestimated, and the donors were mostly white British, with more females than males.

As to this clone: Antigen unknown.

The repertoire was sequenced with immunoSEQ multiplex PCR; TCRdb's copy has only in-frame clones and lacks some. The sample has about 83,000 clones, around 91% seen once. Germline lookup yields CDR1 LNHDA and CDR2 SQIVND (reference sequence). Trimming removed 1 base at V and 4 bases at J, with 13 bases between. There are 15 residues in the CDR3. The receptor's source is an adult in good health. The chain combines TRBV19 with TRBJ1-1; no definite D call. Sequencing used peripheral blood, obtained on day 0 of AZD1222 vaccination. The CDR3, as DNA: TGTGCCAGTAGTATAGGCCAGCCGGGCGCCACTGAAGCTTTCTTT. Protein sequence: CASSIGQPGATEAFF.